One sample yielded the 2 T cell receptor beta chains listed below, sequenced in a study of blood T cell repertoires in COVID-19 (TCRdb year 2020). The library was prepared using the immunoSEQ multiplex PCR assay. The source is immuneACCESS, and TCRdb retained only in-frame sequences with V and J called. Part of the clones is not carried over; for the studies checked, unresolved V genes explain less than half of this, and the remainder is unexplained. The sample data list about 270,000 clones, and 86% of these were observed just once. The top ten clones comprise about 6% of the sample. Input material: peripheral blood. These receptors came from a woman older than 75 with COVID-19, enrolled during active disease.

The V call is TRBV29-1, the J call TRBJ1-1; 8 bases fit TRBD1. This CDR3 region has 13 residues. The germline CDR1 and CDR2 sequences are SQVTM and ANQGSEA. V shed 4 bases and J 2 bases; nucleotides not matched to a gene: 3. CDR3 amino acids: CSVAGQVNTEAFF. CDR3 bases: TGCAGCGTTGCGGGACAGGTTAACACTGAAGCTTTCTTT.

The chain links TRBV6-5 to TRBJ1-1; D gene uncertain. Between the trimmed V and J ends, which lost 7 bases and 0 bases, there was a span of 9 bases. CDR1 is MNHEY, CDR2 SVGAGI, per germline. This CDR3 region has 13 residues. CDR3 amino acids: CASIQNLNTEAFF. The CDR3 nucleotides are TGTGCCAGCATTCAGAATTTGAACACTGAAGCTTTCTTT.